Following are 17 T cell receptor beta chains from one sample sequenced in a study of metastatic and nonmetastatic thyroid tumors. Using MiXCR, TCRdb reanalyzed the PCR reads. The sample lists about 27,000 clones; about 12% were seen once. Patients were all untreated before their thyroid surgery. The sample taken for sequencing was blood. All receptors derive from a female donor with papillary thyroid cancer or a benign thyroid nodule (not recorded which). Some clones in this sample may be carry-over from other donors' samples.

There are many counts of this clone. This chain uses TRBV20-1 with TRBJ2-7; D is undetermined. Trimming removed 3 bases from V and 3 bases from J, with 9 bases in between. Per the germline V gene, CDR1 is DFQATT and CDR2 is SNEGSKA (reference sequence). CDR3 size: 12 residues. The DNA for the CDR3 is TGCAGTGCTAGTTCTACGAACTACGAGCAGTACTTC. Amino acid sequence: CSASSTNYEQYF.

This clone was detected ten times or more. The chain is built from TRBV7-2 and TRBJ2-1, with 15 bases that match TRBD2. This CDR3 contains 16 residues. Trimming cost V 5 bases and J 12 bases; bases outside gene matches: 11. Germline V gene data show CDR1 as SGHTA and CDR2 as FQGNSA. For the CDR3, the DNA is TGTGCCAGCAGCCGAGCCACGGGACTAGCGGGAGGAGGGCAGTTCTTC. The encoded protein is CASSRATGLAGGGQFF.

This clone was detected many times. The chain combines TRBV19 with TRBJ2-1, with 9 bases matching TRBD1. Germline trimming cut 7 bases from V and 1 base from J; bases unmatched to any gene: 8. CDR3 length: 16 residues. CDR1 is LNHDA, CDR2 SQIVND, per germline (reference sequence). CDR3 nucleotide sequence: TGTGCCAGTACCACCGGGACAGGGTGGTCCTACAATGAGCAGTTCTTC. It specifies CASTTGTGWSYNEQFF.

Ten or more counts support this clone. The chain couples TRBV20-1 to TRBJ1-6; weak D call: TRBD1 (6 bases). V lost 0 bases and J lost 3, with 15 bases in between. Germline V gene sequence: CDR1 DFQATT, CDR2 SNEGSKA (reference sequence). The CDR3 extends over 17 amino acids. The CDR3 is CSARDSGGASYNSPLHF. The CDR3 DNA follows: TGCAGTGCTAGAGATAGTGGGGGGGCTAGCTATAATTCACCCCTCCACTTT.

For this clone: Since the CDR3 does not end with the conserved phenylalanine or tryptophan, this likely comes from a read error. The DNA is omitted, as the CDR3 cannot be located on it reliably, and the CDR3 follows TCRdb's listing. The rearrangement links TRBV28 to TRBJ2-7; the table names TRBD1, a call not compared with the DNA. Germline V gene lookup returns CDR1 MDHEN and CDR2 SYDVKM. The CDR3 sequence runs 13 residues, both termini included. The CDR3 is CAIGRGGEGEHYY.

Ten or more counts support this clone. The rearrangement joins TRBV10-3 to TRBJ1-5; D is unresolved. V was cut by 6 bases and J by 1 base, with 7 bases left in between. There are 13 residues in the CDR3. Germline values: CDR1 ENHRY, CDR2 SYGVKD. The CDR3: CAISRESNQPQHF. DNA for the CDR3: TGTGCCATCAGCCGGGAGAGCAATCAGCCCCAGCATTTT.

This clone showed up many times. V usage is TRBV27 and J usage is TRBJ2-5, with TRBD2 identical over 10 bases. CDR3 size: 17 residues. CDR1 is MNHEY and CDR2 is SMNVEV in the germline V gene (reference sequence). The V segment lost 3 bases and the J segment 2 bases; nucleotides outside the gene matches: 9. The CDR3 DNA reads as TGTGCCAGCAGTTTCATTAGCGGGAGGCCCCTACAAGAGACCCAGTACTTC. This gives the protein CASSFISGRPLQETQYF.

On this clone itself: This is likely a read error, given that the CDR3 carries no conserved phenylalanine or tryptophan at its end. This sequence joins TRBV6-5 and TRBJ1-1; D is undetermined. Trimming stripped 10 bases from V and 11 bases from J, with 14 bases between. The CDR3 spans 10 residues. The germline V gene has CDR1 MNHEY and CDR2 SVGAGI. Written as DNA, the CDR3 is TGTGCCATCACTAGGTCGTGGGCTTTCGTT. It is translated as CAITRSWAFV.

This clone was recorded many times. The genes are TRBV30 and TRBJ1-5; D is uncertain. The CDR3 covers 14 residues. Per germline, CDR1 GTSNPN and CDR2 SVGIG (reference sequence). V lost 3 bases, J lost 5 bases, and 14 bases lay in between. The CDR3 DNA reads as TGTGCCTGGAGCAGGCGGGAGGCGGATCAGCCCCAGCATTTT. It yields the protein CAWSRREADQPQHF.

This clone was picked up many times. The rearrangement links TRBV19 to TRBJ2-7; the D gene is possibly TRBD1 (6 bases). Trimming stripped 3 bases from V and 2 bases from J, with 8 bases between. CDR3 length: 13 amino acids. CDR1 and CDR2 (germline): LNHDA, SQIVND (reference sequence). The CDR3 nucleotides read TGTGCCAGTAGTATTCGGACAGCCTACGAGCAGTACTTC. This translates into CASSIRTAYEQYF. Drawing the rest from reference TRBV19 and TRBJ2-7, the complete variable domain is DGGITQSPKYLFRKEGQNVTLSCEQNLNHDAMYWYRQDPGQGLRLIYYSQIVNDFQKGDIAEGYSVSREKKESFPLTVTSAQKNPTAFYLCASSIRTAYEQYFGPGTRLTVT.

This clone was recorded many times. The rearrangement uses TRBV20-1 and TRBJ2-3, with 8 bases aligning to TRBD2. V gave up 0 bases and J gave up 2 bases; unmatched junction bases: 7. This CDR3 contains 16 residues. Germline V gives CDR1 DFQATT, CDR2 SNEGSKA (reference sequence). In DNA, the CDR3 is TGCAGTGCTAGAGATACTAGCGGAGGGCTCACAGATACGCAGTATTTT. Translated, it gives CSARDTSGGLTDTQYF.

This clone was seen repeatedly, ten times or more. The CDR3 loop reads CASSQGQGGYGYTF. The DNA of the CDR3 is TGTGCCAGCAGTCAAGGACAGGGAGGATATGGCTACACCTTC. The chain has TRBV12-3 or TRBV12-4 and TRBJ1-2; 8 nucleotides agree with TRBD1. The CDR3 consists of 14 residues. Trimming cost V 5 bases and J 5 bases; bases outside gene matches: 7.

This clone was seen ten or more times. The chain is built from TRBV9 and TRBJ2-1, with unresolved D. The germline CDR1 and CDR2 sequences are SGDLS and YYNGEE. CDR3 length: 13 residues. V lost 1 base to trimming and J lost 5 bases, with 7 bases between them. The CDR3 DNA reads TGTGCCAGCAGCGTACGCCAGGACAATGAGCAGTTCTTC. As protein: CASSVRQDNEQFF.

There are many counts of this clone. This chain connects TRBV5-1 to TRBJ2-7; no clear D gene. V lost 2 bases and J lost 7, with 13 bases in between. Germline V lookup: CDR1 SGHRS, CDR2 YFSETQ. The CDR3 contains 13 residues. CDR3 bases: TGCGCCAGCAGCTTACCCCCAATTCAAGAGCAGTACTTC. Translated, it gives CASSLPPIQEQYF.

The sample holds a few counts of this clone. The rearrangement links TRBV6-2 or TRBV6-3 to TRBJ2-6; D assignment may be TRBD1 or TRBD2 (5 bases each). This CDR3 has 16 amino acids. CDR1 MNHEY and CDR2 SVGEGT come from the germline V gene. Trimming left V 0 bases short and J 2 bases short, with 8 bases between. CDR3 bases: TGTGCCAGCAGTTACTCGCGAGGGGCTGGGGCCAACGTCCTGACTTTC. It translates to CASSYSRGAGANVLTF.

At least ten counts were recorded for this clone. This sequence joins TRBV12-3 or TRBV12-4 and TRBJ2-5; the D call may be TRBD1 or TRBD2 (5 bases each). The V and J ends lost 5 bases and 4 bases respectively, with 8 bases between them. The length of the CDR3 is 12 residues. CDR3 residues: CASSRGAETQYF. The CDR3 coding sequence is TGTGCCAGCAGTCGAGGGGCAGAGACCCAGTACTTC.

This clone was detected ten times or more. This chain joins TRBV6-2 or TRBV6-3 and TRBJ1-5; 7 positions agree with TRBD1. V was pared by 2 bases and J by 2 bases, with 9 bases of the junction left unmatched. The CDR3 contains 17 residues. Germline CDR1 reads MNHEY; CDR2 reads SVGEGT. The CDR3 nucleotides read TGTGCCAGCAGTTACGCCCACAGGGGTAGGGGCAATCAGCCCCAGCATTTT. As protein: CASSYAHRGRGNQPQHF.